Listed below are T cell receptor beta chains from one sample, sequenced in a study of neurological immune-mediated disorders. Each CDR3 protein is one row after TCRdb ran MiXCR on the 5' RACE reads. Seen here are roughly 30,000 distinct CDR3 sequences, 5.5% to 7% observed once, and the top ten hold roughly 2%. Sequencing was carried out using CD4+ T cells from blood. The receptors originated from a woman between 45 and 60 years old in good health. CDR3s include the opening cysteine and the closing phenylalanine or tryptophan. A D gene is named only where the DNA matches it firmly. Clone sizes are shown as once, few or many counts, or a class when the clone is expanded.

V | length | D | size | CDR3
TRBV7-8 | 16 | TRBD1 | many | CASSLRGGTGTYEQYF
TRBV20-1 | 16 | NA | many | CSALVRGGRVNTEAFF
TRBV28 | 16 | NA | many | CASSFLELWGTDTQYF
TRBV28 | 14 | NA | many | CASGKKSQQETQYF
TRBV5-1 | 14 | TRBD1 | many | CASSQLTGAYEQYF
TRBV12-3/TRBV12-4 | 14 | NA | many | CASSPGTRVETQYF
TRBV20-1 | 14 | NA | many | CSASQSIMNTEAFF
TRBV20-1 | 14 | NA | many | CSARDPGTNYGYTF
TRBV7-2 | 14 | NA | many | CASSLALNRAGYTF
TRBV28 | 14 | NA | medium-sized | CASTVGGLWEKLFF
TRBV28 | 17 | TRBD1 | many | CASTSETGRASNQPQHF
TRBV29-1 | 18 | TRBD2 | many | CSAEGLAGGVRAYNEQFF
TRBV20-1 | 15 | TRBD2 | many | CSADRRTSGTYEQYF
TRBV12-3/TRBV12-4 | 12 | NA | many | CASRRGRETQYF
TRBV20-1 | 15 | TRBD2 | many | CSAERGLAGRGEQFF
TRBV29-1 | 12 | TRBD1 | many | CSVWTGWDEQYF
TRBV6-1 | 16 | NA | many | CASSEEIGDSYNEQFF
TRBV24-1 | 14 | TRBD2 | many | CAMGGRAAYNEQFF
TRBV9 | 14 | TRBD2 | many | CASSTLGGGETQYF
TRBV5-1 | 15 | TRBD1 | many | CASSLGTGGPYGYTF
TRBV20-1 | 15 | NA | many | CSARVVGARDSPLHF
TRBV12-3/TRBV12-4 | 13 | NA | many | CASSLASVAGQYF